One T cell receptor (beta chain) is described in this entry. Other nucleotide sequences in the sample specify the same CDR3. These data originate in a study of blood T cell repertoires in COVID-19. The V and J ends lost 2 bases and 5 bases respectively, with 10 bases between them. Germline assignment: CDR1 GTSNPN and CDR2 SVGIG (reference sequence). The CDR3 sequence is 13 residues long. In the original processing: Nucleated cell counts were estimated from reference gene primer amplification. Libraries were prepared by immunoSEQ multiplex PCR; TCRdb keeps only in-frame clonotypes and omits some of them. The V and J calls and clone size are taken from that table; D and trimming were inferred from the DNA. The sample consists of under 150,000 clones, more than 70% of them appearing once.

The gene calls are TRBV30 and TRBJ1-5; D might be TRBD1 (5 bases). This sequence was found in a man aged 60 to 69 with acute or convalescent COVID-19. Input material: peripheral blood. The CDR3 DNA reads as TGTGCCTGGAGTCGGGGGGACGATCAGCCCCAGCATTTT. It yields the protein CAWSRGDDQPQHF.